This T cell receptor (beta chain) was retrieved from a study of cytomegalovirus exposure and HLA in healthy donors. Study-level points and caveats: Among the CMV-associated chains, a few were confirmed in vitro as specific for CMV antigens. The study recorded around 160 TCR beta chains that were cytomegalovirus-associated. Using the classifier, cytomegalovirus status was reportedly diagnosed with high specificity and sensitivity.

Germline V CDR1 and CDR2: SGHNT, YYREEE (reference sequence). The CDR3 contains 15 residues. V was trimmed by 4 bases and J by 3 bases, leaving 17 bases between them. Points on this clone: Its specificity is not known.

Sequenced by immunoSEQ multiplex PCR; TCRdb stores in-frame clones only, minus some. Of over 85,000 clones in the sample, less than 95% are singletons; the top ten hold almost 0.9%. These donors were members of the 120-subject validation cohort, a group separate from the roughly 670-subject first cohort. The chain joins TRBV5-4 to TRBJ2-7, with TRBD2 as a possible D gene (6 bases). The sample consisted of PBMCs. This clonotype was sampled from a woman aged 18-30 years in good health and CMV-seronegative. For the CDR3, the DNA is TGTGCCAGCAGCCCTTTTGGCGGGGTACTCTACGAGCAGTACTTC. Protein: CASSPFGGVLYEQYF. The full variable domain, in which reference TRBV5-4 and TRBJ2-7 provide the parts outside the CDR3, is ETGVTQSPTHLIKTRGQQVTLRCSSQSGHNTVSWYQQALGQGPQFIFQYYREEENGRGNFPPRFSGLQFPNYSSELNVNALELDDSALYLCASSPFGGVLYEQYFGPGTRLTVT.